This T cell receptor (beta chain) stems from a study of blood T cell repertoires in COVID-19 (dated by TCRdb to the early 2020s). Some background on the complete study: Samples covering the acute and convalescent phases of COVID-19 were provided by collaborators in the United States, Italy and Spain. The material from the prospective study consisted of cDNA or gDNA derived from T cells, B-cell-depleted T cells, or PBMCs. Sample metadata almost always included a de-identified subject ID, COVID-19 status, age in years and sex. The repertoires were made available in a free public database intended to serve as a resource for research on the immune response to SARS-CoV-2. Deeply sampled blood TCRbeta repertoires from subjects exposed to, actively infected with, or recovered from COVID-19 were included in the dataset. HLA class I and class II types, where available, came from metadata supplied by the sample provider rather than from assay-based typing. The samples were drawn from two sources: the first 160 participants of the ongoing ImmuneRACE study, and 1,254 subjects contributed by 6 global collaborators.

General findings and caveats noted by the study authors: The quantity of clinical and demographic metadata differed by source and by participant and was supplied without curation.

CDR3 length: 15 amino acids, cysteine to phenylalanine. Only the CDR3 part of the read is kept: 45 bases, read in frame from the first base. The germline V end is reduced by 4 bases and the J end by 5 bases; junction bases left unmatched: 11. In the germline V gene, CDR1 corresponds to SGDLS and CDR2 to YYNGEE. The collaborating institutions used their own protocols to collect whole blood in K2EDTA tubes. For TCRbeta analysis, collaborator samples were shipped as frozen whole blood, as isolated PBMCs, or as DNA extracted from either sample type. With regard to this clone: Which antigen it targets is not known. There are no base qualities to consult, and no much larger clone falls within one base.

TCRbeta CDR3 regions were amplified from genomic DNA using the immunoSEQ Assay, a bias-controlled multiplex PCR. The study's processing was this. Nucleated cell counts per sample were estimated from amplification of reference gene primers within the assay. To quantify the absolute abundance of each unique TCRbeta CDR3 rearrangement, sequence reads were collapsed and filtered. For each sample, productive Simpson clonality was calculated by taking the square root of Simpson's diversity index across productive rearrangements. Sourced from immuneACCESS, this table was stored by TCRdb with only in-frame sequences that have V and J called. A share of the clones is absent; for the studies checked, an unresolved V gene accounts for under half, and the remainder has no known explanation. V and J calls and clone size are given by that table; D and trimming were obtained from the DNA. The sample table shows approximately 94,000 clones, and about four fifths are seen once. The ten largest clonotypes hold roughly 22% of the sample.

Recombination connected TRBV9 to TRBJ1-1, with 7 bases in between that match TRBD1. Sequenced: peripheral blood. The clonotype was recovered from a human donor in a cohort sampled during active COVID-19. The CDR3 protein is CASSPRGGGWTEAFF. The DNA reads as follows: TGTGCCAGCAGCCCACGAGGGGGCGGTTGGACTGAAGCTTTCTTT. Beyond the CDR3, the reference TRBV9 and TRBJ1-1 genes provide the residues; the full variable domain reads: DSGVTQTPKHLITATGQRVTLRCSPRSGDLSVYWYQQSLDQGLQFLIQYYNGEERAKGNILERFSAQQFPDLHSELNLSSLELGDSALYFCASSPRGGGWTEAFFGQGTRLTVV.